The clone carrying this TCR beta chain turned up a few times. An end of the junction does not agree with germline; a read error may underlie this. This CDR3 is built from 11 residues. Germline CDR1 is SGDLS and CDR2 is YYNGEE. This specimen comes from a study of blood T cells in healthy people across ages. Primed by a sample-barcoded 5' primer and a J-beta primer mix, a second PCR proceeded for about 6 to 12 cycles. TCRdb re-analysed the 5' RACE reads in MiXCR, keeping a single row per CDR3 protein. The sample has hundreds of thousands of distinct CDR3 sequences; roughly 50% are singletons. The clonotype comes from a man younger than 40 in good health. V and J are TRBV9 and TRBJ2-1; D is ambiguous. Sequencing was carried out using blood. As DNA, the CDR3 is TGCGCCAGCAGCGTAGGCTATGAGCAGTTCTTC. Translating gives CASSVGYEQFF. The whole variable domain, filled in from reference TRBV9 and TRBJ2-1, reads DSGVTQTPKHLITATGQRVTLRCSPRSGDLSVYWYQQSLDQGLQFLIQYYNGEERAKGNILERFSAQQFPDLHSELNLSSLELGDSALYFCASSVGYEQFFGPGTRLTVL.